A selection of T cell receptor beta chains follows, all from one sample in a study of cytomegalovirus exposure and HLA in healthy donors. Clones were sequenced by immunoSEQ multiplex PCR, and TCRdb holds only the in-frame ones, with some missing. The sample contains 220,000 or so clones, 80% to 85% of which appear only once. Sequencing was performed on PBMCs. The receptors were gathered from a woman younger than 45 in good health and CMV-seropositive. Each CDR3 is given with its conserved first and last residue. A D gene is named only where the DNA matches it firmly. Clone sizes are given selectively: once, few, many, or a class where the clone is expanded.

d_gene,v_gene,abundance,j_gene,CDR3aa,CDR3nt
TRBD1,TRBV5-1,once,TRBJ2-1,CASSPTNAGTGGNEQFF,TGCGCCAGCAGCCCTACCAATGCCGGGACAGGGGGAAATGAGCAGTTCTTC
NA,TRBV19,NA,TRBJ1-2,CASSRDNNYGYTF,TGTGCCAGTAGCAGGGACAACAACTATGGCTACACCTTC
NA,TRBV27,NA,TRBJ1-5,CASSSGPGQPQHF,TGTGCCAGCAGTTCGGGCCCAGGGCAGCCCCAGCATTTT
NA,TRBV27,NA,TRBJ2-3,CASSLGVRDTQYF,TGTGCCAGCAGTTTAGGGGTCCGAGATACGCAGTATTTT
NA,TRBV5-1,NA,TRBJ1-5,CASSLEGEVQPQHF,TGCGCCAGCAGCTTGGAAGGGGAGGTTCAGCCCCAGCATTTT
NA,TRBV2,NA,TRBJ2-3,CASSIRTSETDTQYF,TGTGCCAGCAGTATACGGACGTCGGAAACAGATACGCAGTATTTT
NA,TRBV23-1,NA,TRBJ1-1,CASSQGLWKKAFF,TGCGCCAGCAGTCAAGGGTTGTGGAAAAAAGCTTTCTTT
NA,TRBV5-1,once,TRBJ2-7,CASSSARGGEQYF,TGCGCCAGCAGCTCTGCCAGGGGTGGCGAGCAGTACTTC
TRBD2,TRBV29-1,once,TRBJ2-3,CSVDREGTDTQYF,TGCAGCGTTGACCGGGAGGGCACAGATACGCAGTATTTT
NA,TRBV9,NA,TRBJ1-1,CASSVGSLLAEAFF,TGTGCCAGCAGCGTAGGATCTCTTTTGGCTGAAGCTTTCTTT
NA,TRBV18,NA,TRBJ1-5,CASSPQGAGGNQPQHF,TGTGCCAGCTCACCACAGGGTGCGGGTGGCAATCAGCCCCAGCATTTT
NA,TRBV27,NA,TRBJ2-7,CASSLGSYEQYF,TGTGCCAGCAGTTTAGGGTCCTACGAGCAGTACTTC
NA,TRBV10-1,NA,TRBJ1-1,CASRGPNTEAFF,TGCGCCAGCAGGGGGCCGAACACTGAAGCTTTCTTT
NA,TRBV6-5,few,TRBJ1-2,CASSYSPSNYGYTF,TGTGCCAGCAGTTACTCACCCAGCAACTATGGCTACACCTTC
NA,TRBV28,NA,TRBJ1-1,CASSSIQGYEAFF,TGTGCCAGCAGTTCGATCCAGGGGTATGAAGCTTTCTTT
NA,TRBV2,few,TRBJ2-3,CASSDSPGTQYF,TGTGCCAGCAGTGACAGTCCTGGTACGCAGTATTTT
NA,TRBV19,NA,TRBJ2-2,CASSLNPAGSNTGELFF,TGTGCCAGTAGCCTTAATCCGGCAGGGTCGAACACCGGGGAGCTGTTTTTT
NA,TRBV27,NA,TRBJ2-1,CASSLGNNEQFF,TGTGCCAGCAGTTTAGGAAACAATGAGCAGTTCTTC
TRBD1,TRBV6-5,NA,TRBJ1-5,CASRTGGRNQPQHF,TGTGCCAGCCGGACAGGGGGCCGGAATCAGCCCCAGCATTTT
TRBD1,TRBV9,NA,TRBJ2-7,CASSLKGQGVRHEQYF,TGTGCCAGCAGCCTAAAGGGACAGGGAGTAAGGCACGAGCAGTACTTC
NA,TRBV7-9,NA,TRBJ2-7,CASSLDEQYF,TGTGCCAGCAGCTTAGACGAGCAGTACTTC
TRBD1,TRBV27,few,TRBJ1-2,CASSRTPGQHYGYTF,TGTGCCAGCAGCCGAACACCGGGACAGCACTATGGCTACACCTTC
TRBD1,TRBV27,NA,TRBJ2-1,CASSLSIGGQGREQFF,TGTGCCAGCAGTTTATCTATCGGTGGACAGGGACGTGAGCAGTTCTTC
TRBD1,TRBV11-2,NA,TRBJ2-5,CASSLPTGVPQETQYF,TGTGCCAGCAGCTTACCGACAGGGGTTCCCCAAGAGACCCAGTACTTC
TRBD2,TRBV7-8,once,TRBJ2-1,CASSGRTSAYNEQFF,TGTGCCAGCAGCGGAAGGACTAGCGCCTACAATGAGCAGTTCTTC
TRBD1,TRBV6-5,NA,TRBJ1-2,CASSLDRNYGYTF,TGTGCCAGCAGTTTGGACAGGAACTATGGCTACACCTTC
TRBD2,TRBV29-1,NA,TRBJ2-1,CSVASGYNEQFF,TGCAGCGTGGCTAGCGGTTACAATGAGCAGTTCTTC
TRBD2,TRBV7-2,NA,TRBJ2-7,CASSTRLASSYEQYF,TGTGCCAGCAGTACCAGACTAGCGAGCTCCTACGAGCAGTACTTC
NA,TRBV6-6,NA,TRBJ2-1,CASSAAGSYNEQFF,TGTGCCAGCTCGGCAGCCGGCTCCTACAATGAGCAGTTCTTC
NA,TRBV6-6,NA,TRBJ2-5,CASRPSRGGETQYF,TGTGCCAGCCGCCCCTCCAGGGGCGGGGAGACCCAGTACTTC
NA,TRBV5-1,NA,TRBJ2-2,CASSPRYKGNLLNTGELFF,TGCGCCAGCAGCCCCCGGTACAAAGGGAACCTACTTAACACCGGGGAGCTGTTTTTT
NA,TRBV11-2,NA,TRBJ1-2,CASSLGDTGQRGYTF,TGTGCCAGCAGCTTAGGTGACACAGGGCAGCGTGGCTACACCTTC
TRBD1,TRBV6-6,once,TRBJ1-1,CASSSLRGENTEAFF,TGTGCCAGCAGTTCCCTCAGGGGGGAGAACACTGAAGCTTTCTTT
TRBD1,TRBV7-2,NA,TRBJ1-2,CASSLARTGADGYGYTF,TGTGCCAGCAGCTTAGCGCGGACAGGGGCGGACGGCTATGGCTACACCTTC
TRBD2,TRBV27,NA,TRBJ2-1,CASSPRGGGTYNEQFF,TGTGCCAGCAGTCCCCGGGGGGGAGGGACCTACAATGAGCAGTTCTTC
NA,TRBV18,NA,TRBJ2-3,CASSPLSSARTDTQYF,TGTGCCAGCTCACCACTGTCATCGGCCAGAACAGATACGCAGTATTTT
NA,TRBV5-1,NA,TRBJ1-1,CASSPTTVNTEAFF,TGCGCCAGCAGCCCAACGACAGTGAACACTGAAGCTTTCTTT
NA,TRBV28,NA,TRBJ1-4,CASSLQGKLFF,TGTGCCAGCAGCCTTCAGGGAAAACTGTTTTTT
TRBD2,TRBV5-6,NA,TRBJ2-1,CASSLKLAGVNEQFF,TGTGCCAGCAGCTTGAAACTAGCGGGAGTGAATGAGCAGTTCTTC
NA,TRBV5-4,few,TRBJ2-2,CASSLGGGQRSTGELFF,TGTGCCAGCAGCTTGGGTGGAGGACAGCGATCCACCGGGGAGCTGTTTTTT
NA,TRBV28,NA,TRBJ2-2,CASSFQTGELFF,TGTGCCAGCAGTTTCCAAACCGGGGAGCTGTTTTTT
TRBD1,TRBV7-2,NA,TRBJ2-2,CASSFLGTENTGELFF,TGTGCCAGCAGCTTCCTCGGGACAGAGAACACCGGGGAGCTGTTTTTT
NA,TRBV29-1,NA,TRBJ2-1,CSVEGGGSYNEQFF,TGCAGCGTTGAGGGAGGGGGCTCCTACAATGAGCAGTTCTTC
TRBD1,TRBV15,NA,TRBJ2-7,CATSRLPGQGGGEQYF,TGTGCCACCAGCAGACTACCGGGACAGGGGGGAGGCGAGCAGTACTTC
NA,TRBV25-1,NA,TRBJ1-4,CASSEPGIREKLFF,TGTGCCAGCAGTGAACCAGGGATTAGGGAAAAACTGTTTTTT
NA,TRBV5-1,once,TRBJ2-3,CASSLSPTSSSTDTQYF,TGCGCCAGCAGCTTGAGTCCTACCTCCAGTAGCACAGATACGCAGTATTTT
TRBD2,TRBV7-6,NA,TRBJ2-2,CASSLFLAGDTGELFF,TGTGCCAGCAGCTTATTTCTAGCGGGAGACACCGGGGAGCTGTTTTTT
TRBD2,TRBV27,NA,TRBJ2-5,CASSPRVAGVQETQYF,TGTGCCAGCAGTCCCCGAGTAGCGGGGGTTCAAGAGACCCAGTACTTC
TRBD1,TRBV27,NA,TRBJ2-7,CASSLGFGTGGYEQYF,TGTGCCAGCAGTTTAGGGTTCGGGACAGGGGGCTACGAGCAGTACTTC
NA,TRBV7-9,NA,TRBJ2-1,CASSLIRGRYNEQFF,TGTGCCAGCAGCTTGATTCGGGGCCGCTACAATGAGCAGTTCTTC
TRBD1,TRBV30,NA,TRBJ1-5,CAWSGGQGAGQPQHF,TGTGCCTGGAGTGGGGGACAGGGGGCCGGTCAGCCCCAGCATTTT
NA,TRBV7-9,NA,TRBJ2-7,CASSFGRGKVYEQYF,TGTGCCAGCAGCTTCGGCCGGGGGAAGGTCTACGAGCAGTACTTC
NA,TRBV27,NA,TRBJ1-1,CASSLQALRNTEAFF,TGTGCCAGCAGTTTACAGGCCCTGCGAAACACTGAAGCTTTCTTT
TRBD1,TRBV29-1,NA,TRBJ2-6,CSVEEAGGISGANVLTF,TGCAGCGTTGAAGAAGCAGGGGGAATCTCTGGGGCCAACGTCCTGACTTTC
NA,TRBV27,NA,TRBJ2-3,CASSYTLTRSDTQYF,TGTGCCAGCAGTTACACACTAACTAGGTCGGATACGCAGTATTTT
TRBD2,TRBV7-3,NA,TRBJ2-1,CASSPSWTRHNEQFF,TGTGCCAGCAGCCCCTCGTGGACTAGACACAATGAGCAGTTCTTC
NA,TRBV11-2,NA,TRBJ2-2,CASSPGGGHTGELFF,TGTGCCAGCAGCCCTGGAGGGGGTCACACCGGGGAGCTGTTTTTT
TRBD1,TRBV27,NA,TRBJ2-7,CASKVRDRGFYEQYF,TGTGCCAGCAAAGTCCGGGACAGGGGGTTCTACGAGCAGTACTTC
NA,TRBV7-6,NA,TRBJ2-1,CASSHPNTNEQFF,TGTGCCAGCAGCCACCCAAACACCAATGAGCAGTTCTTC